Detailed here is one T cell receptor beta chain. At one of its ends the junction is not consistent with the germline gene, which may arise from a read error. TCRdb ran MiXCR on the PCR reads and lists one entry per CDR3 protein. Of approximately 590,000 distinct CDR3 sequences listed, roughly 27% were seen once; the top ten hold 0.7% to 0.95%. Germline CDR1 reads SGDLS; CDR2 reads YYNGEE. CDR3 length: 15 amino acids. The sample belongs to a study of molecular identifiers for immune sequencing clone quantification. Sequencing used naive CD8+ T cells from blood, with Jurkat cell RNA spiked in. Sample subset: FACS-sorted CD8+CD4-CCR7+CD45RA+ naive T cells. The chain couples TRBV9 to TRBJ1-6; TRBD1 is a possible D gene (6 bases). This TCR was sampled from a human donor in good health. Some libraries in this study had Jurkat cell RNA spiked in. CDR3 loop: CASSVAGEANSPPHF. DNA of the CDR3: TGTGCCAGCAGCGTAGCAGGGGAAGCTAATTCACCCCCCCACTTT.